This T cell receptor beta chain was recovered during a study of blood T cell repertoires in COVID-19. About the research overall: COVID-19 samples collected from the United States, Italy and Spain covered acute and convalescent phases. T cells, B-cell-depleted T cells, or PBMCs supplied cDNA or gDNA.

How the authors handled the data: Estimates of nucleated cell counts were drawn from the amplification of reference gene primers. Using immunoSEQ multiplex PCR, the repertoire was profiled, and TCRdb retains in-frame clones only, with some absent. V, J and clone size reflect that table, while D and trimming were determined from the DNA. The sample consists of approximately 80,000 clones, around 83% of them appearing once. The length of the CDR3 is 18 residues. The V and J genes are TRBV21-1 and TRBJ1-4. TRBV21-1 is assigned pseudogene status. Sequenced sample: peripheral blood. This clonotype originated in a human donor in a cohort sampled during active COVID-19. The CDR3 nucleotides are TGTGCCAGCAGCACCTCTTCCGGGACTCCCGGGTTGGATGAAAAACTGTTTTTT. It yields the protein CASSTSSGTPGLDEKLFF.